This T cell receptor (beta chain) is from a study of vaccination and CD4 T cells after COVID-19. The treatment: roughly 11-day PBMC culture with coronavirus spike peptide pools or control peptides (ViraFEST assay). Negative selection was the method that isolated CD4+ T cells after 10 days of culture. The Oncomine TCR Beta short-read assay was applied to DNA of cultured CD4+ T cells. TCRdb analysed the PCR reads with MiXCR anew, one entry per CDR3 protein. The data contain 15,000 to 17,000 distinct CDR3 sequences, 58% of them singletons. This clonotype appeared a few times. Its antigen is still unknown. Germline V gene data show CDR1 as SNHLY and CDR2 as FYNNEI. CDR3 size: 14 residues. Trimming cost V 7 bases and J 7 bases, with 16 bases left between them.

V gene TRBV2 combines with J gene TRBJ2-2, with D unresolved. The origin of this receptor is a human donor who had recovered from COVID-19. The sample was CD4+ T cells from blood, cultured in vitro. CDR3 nucleotides: TGTGCCAGCACCCCCATTTGGCAGGTCGGGGAGCTGTTTTTT. This sequence encodes CASTPIWQVGELFF.